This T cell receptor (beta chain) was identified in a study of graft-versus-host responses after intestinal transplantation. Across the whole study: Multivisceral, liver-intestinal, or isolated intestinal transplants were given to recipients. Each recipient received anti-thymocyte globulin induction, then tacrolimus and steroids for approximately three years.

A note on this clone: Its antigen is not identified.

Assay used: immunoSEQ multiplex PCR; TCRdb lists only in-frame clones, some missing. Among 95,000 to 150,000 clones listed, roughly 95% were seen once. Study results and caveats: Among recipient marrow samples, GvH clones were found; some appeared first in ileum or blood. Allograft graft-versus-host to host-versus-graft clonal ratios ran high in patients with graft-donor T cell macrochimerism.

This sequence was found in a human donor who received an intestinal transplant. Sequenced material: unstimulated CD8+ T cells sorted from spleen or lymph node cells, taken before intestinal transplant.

DNA of the CDR3: TGTGCCAGCAGCTTAGGTATACCAGTGGGGCAAGCCGCCTACGAGCAGTACTTC. Translating gives CASSLGIPVGQAAYEQYF. V usage is TRBV11-2 and J usage is TRBJ2-7, with D maybe TRBD1 (5 bases). V was trimmed by 1 base and J by 2 bases, leaving 21 bases between them. This CDR3 has 18 residues. Germline lookup yields CDR1 SGHAT and CDR2 FQNNGV. Supplemented by reference TRBV11-2 and TRBJ2-7, the full variable domain reads EAGVAQSPRYKIIEKRQSVAFWCNPISGHATLYWYQQILGQGPKLLIQFQNNGVVDDSQLPKDRFSAERLKGVDSTLKIQPAKLEDSAVYLCASSLGIPVGQAAYEQYFGPGTRLTVT.